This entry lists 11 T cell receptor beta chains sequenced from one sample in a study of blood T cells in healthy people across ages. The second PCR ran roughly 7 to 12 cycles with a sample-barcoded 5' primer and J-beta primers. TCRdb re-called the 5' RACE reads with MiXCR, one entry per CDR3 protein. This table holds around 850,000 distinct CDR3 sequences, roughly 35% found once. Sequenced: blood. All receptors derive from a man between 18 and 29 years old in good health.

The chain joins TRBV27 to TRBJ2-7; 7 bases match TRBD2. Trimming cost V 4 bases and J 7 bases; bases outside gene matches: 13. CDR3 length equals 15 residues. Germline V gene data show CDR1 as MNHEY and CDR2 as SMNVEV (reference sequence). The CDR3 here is CASSSPGTNYNEQYF. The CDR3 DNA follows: TGTGCCAGCAGTTCCCCCGGGACTAACTACAATGAGCAGTACTTC.

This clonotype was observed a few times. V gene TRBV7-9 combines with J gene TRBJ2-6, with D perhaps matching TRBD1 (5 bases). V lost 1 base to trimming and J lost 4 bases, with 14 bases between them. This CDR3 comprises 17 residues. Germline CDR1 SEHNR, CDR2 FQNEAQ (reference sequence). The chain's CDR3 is CASSLVVQGAGANVLTF. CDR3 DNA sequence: TGTGCCAGCAGCTTAGTAGTTCAGGGTGCCGGGGCCAACGTCCTGACTTTC.

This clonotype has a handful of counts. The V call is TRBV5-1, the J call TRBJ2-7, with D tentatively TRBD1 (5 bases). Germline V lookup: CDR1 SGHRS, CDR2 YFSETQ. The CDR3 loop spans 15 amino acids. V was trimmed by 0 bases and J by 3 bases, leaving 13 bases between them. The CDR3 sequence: CASSLESGNNYEQYF. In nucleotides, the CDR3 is TGCGCCAGCAGCTTGGAGTCAGGGAACAACTACGAGCAGTACTTC.

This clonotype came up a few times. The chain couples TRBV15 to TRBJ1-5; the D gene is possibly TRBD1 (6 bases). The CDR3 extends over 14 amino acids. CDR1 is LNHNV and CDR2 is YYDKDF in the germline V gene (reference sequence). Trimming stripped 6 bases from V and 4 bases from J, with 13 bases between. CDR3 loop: CATRKYRANQPQHF. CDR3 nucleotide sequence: TGTGCCACCAGGAAGTACAGGGCGAATCAGCCCCAGCATTTT.

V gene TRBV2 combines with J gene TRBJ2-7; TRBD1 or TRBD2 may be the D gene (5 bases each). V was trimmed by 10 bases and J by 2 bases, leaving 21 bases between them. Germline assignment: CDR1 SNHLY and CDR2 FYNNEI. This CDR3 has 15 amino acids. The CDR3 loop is CATYRDRRETYEQYF. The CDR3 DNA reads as TGTGCCACCTACCGCGACAGAAGGGAGACCTACGAGCAGTACTTC.

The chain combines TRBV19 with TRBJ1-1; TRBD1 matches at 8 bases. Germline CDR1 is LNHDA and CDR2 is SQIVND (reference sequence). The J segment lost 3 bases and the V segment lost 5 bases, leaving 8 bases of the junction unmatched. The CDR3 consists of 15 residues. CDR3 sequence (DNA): TGTGCCAGTAGTCCCATGGACAGGGAGGACACTGAAGCTTTCTTT. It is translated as CASSPMDREDTEAFF.

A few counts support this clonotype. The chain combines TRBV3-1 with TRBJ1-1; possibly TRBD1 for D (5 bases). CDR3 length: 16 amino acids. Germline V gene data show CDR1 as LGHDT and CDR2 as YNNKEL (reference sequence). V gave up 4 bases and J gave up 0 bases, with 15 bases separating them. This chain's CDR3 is CASSPPGAGMNTEAFF. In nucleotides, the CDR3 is TGTGCCAGCAGCCCCCCCGGGGCAGGCATGAACACTGAAGCTTTCTTT.

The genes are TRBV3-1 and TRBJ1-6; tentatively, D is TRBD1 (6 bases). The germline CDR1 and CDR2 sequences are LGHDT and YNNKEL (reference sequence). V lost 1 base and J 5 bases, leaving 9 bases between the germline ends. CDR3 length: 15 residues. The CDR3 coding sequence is TGTGCCAGCAGCCAAGGAGAGGGGGATAATTCACCCCTCCACTTT. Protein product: CASSQGEGDNSPLHF.

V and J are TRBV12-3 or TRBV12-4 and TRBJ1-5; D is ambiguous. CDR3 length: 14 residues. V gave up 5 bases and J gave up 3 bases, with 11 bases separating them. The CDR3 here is CASSLGYTNQPQHF. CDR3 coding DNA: TGTGCCAGCAGTCTAGGATATACCAATCAGCCCCAGCATTTT.

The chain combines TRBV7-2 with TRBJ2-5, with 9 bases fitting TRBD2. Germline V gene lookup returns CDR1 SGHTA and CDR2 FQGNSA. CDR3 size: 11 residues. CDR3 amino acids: CASREGETQYF. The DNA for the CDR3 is TGTGCGTCGCGGGAGGGAGAGACCCAGTACTTC.

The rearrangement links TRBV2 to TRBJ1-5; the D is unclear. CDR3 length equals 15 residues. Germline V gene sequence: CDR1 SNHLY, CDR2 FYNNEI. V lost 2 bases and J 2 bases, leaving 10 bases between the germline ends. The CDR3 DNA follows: TGTGCCAGCAGTGAATGGGATAGCGGCAATCAGCCCCAGCATTTT. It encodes CASSEWDSGNQPQHF.